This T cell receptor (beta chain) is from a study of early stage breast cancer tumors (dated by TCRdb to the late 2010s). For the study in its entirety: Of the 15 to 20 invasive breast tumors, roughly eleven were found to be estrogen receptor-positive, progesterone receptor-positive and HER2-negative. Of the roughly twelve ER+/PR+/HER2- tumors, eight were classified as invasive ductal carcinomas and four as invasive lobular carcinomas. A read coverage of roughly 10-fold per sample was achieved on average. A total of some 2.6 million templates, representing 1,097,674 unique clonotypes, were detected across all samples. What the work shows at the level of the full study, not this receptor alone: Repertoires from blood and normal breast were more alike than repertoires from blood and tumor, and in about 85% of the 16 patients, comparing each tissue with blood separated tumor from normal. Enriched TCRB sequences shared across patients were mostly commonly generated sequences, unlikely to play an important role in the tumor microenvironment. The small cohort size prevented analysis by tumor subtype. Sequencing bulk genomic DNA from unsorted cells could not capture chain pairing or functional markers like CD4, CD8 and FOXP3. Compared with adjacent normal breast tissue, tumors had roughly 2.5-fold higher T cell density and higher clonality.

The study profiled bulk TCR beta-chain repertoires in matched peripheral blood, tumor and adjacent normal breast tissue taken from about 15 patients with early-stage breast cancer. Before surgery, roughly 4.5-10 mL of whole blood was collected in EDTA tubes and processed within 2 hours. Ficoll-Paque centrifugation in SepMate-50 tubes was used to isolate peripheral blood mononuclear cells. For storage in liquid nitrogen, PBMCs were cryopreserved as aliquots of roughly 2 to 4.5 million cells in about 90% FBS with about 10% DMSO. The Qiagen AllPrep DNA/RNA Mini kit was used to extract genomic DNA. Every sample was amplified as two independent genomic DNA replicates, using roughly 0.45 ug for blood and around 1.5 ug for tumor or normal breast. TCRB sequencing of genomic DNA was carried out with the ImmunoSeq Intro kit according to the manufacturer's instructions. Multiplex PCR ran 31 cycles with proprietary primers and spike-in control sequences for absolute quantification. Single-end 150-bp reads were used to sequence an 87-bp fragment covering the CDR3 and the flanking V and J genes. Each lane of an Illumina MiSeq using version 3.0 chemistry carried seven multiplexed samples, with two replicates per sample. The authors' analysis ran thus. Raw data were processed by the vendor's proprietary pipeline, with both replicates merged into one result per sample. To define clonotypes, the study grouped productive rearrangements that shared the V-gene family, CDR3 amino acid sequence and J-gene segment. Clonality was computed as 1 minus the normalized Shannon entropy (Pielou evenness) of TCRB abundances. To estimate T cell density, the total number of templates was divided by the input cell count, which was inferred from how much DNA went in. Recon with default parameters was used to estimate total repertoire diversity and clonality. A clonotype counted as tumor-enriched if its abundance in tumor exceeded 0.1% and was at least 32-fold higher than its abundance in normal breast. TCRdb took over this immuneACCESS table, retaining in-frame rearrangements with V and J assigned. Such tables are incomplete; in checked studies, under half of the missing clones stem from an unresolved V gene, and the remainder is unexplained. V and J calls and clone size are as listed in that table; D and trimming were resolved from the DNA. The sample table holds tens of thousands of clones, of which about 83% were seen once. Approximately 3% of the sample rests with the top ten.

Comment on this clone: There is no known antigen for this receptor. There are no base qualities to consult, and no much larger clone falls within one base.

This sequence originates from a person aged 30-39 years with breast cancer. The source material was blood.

The CDR3 reads CASSSSRVNYGYTF. The sequenced DNA is TGTGCCAGCAGTTCGAGCAGGGTTAACTATGGCTACACCTTC. The chain was built from TRBV27 and TRBJ1-2; TRBD1 is a weak D gene call, 5 bases matching. The CDR3 contains 14 residues, cysteine and phenylalanine counted. Just CDR3 DNA is preserved here, 42 bases in frame from base 1. V is clipped by 4 bases and J by 1 base, and the sequence between their germline boundaries is 10 bases long. For CDR1 and CDR2, the germline V gene (reference sequence) lists MNHEY and SMNVEV.